This T cell receptor beta chain was found in a study of blood T cell repertoires in COVID-19. As for the study in general: The origin of the acute and convalescent COVID-19 samples was the United States, Italy and Spain.

In germline, CDR1 is MDHEN, CDR2 SYDVKM. The trim removed 6 bases at V and 5 bases at J, leaving 20 bases unmatched. The CDR3 loop spans 19 amino acids. TCRdb's table, derived via immunoSEQ multiplex PCR, lists solely in-frame clones and lacks some. The repertoire includes roughly 70,000 clones, about 90% of them detected once, and roughly 0.47% sits in the top ten. The clonotype comes from a man aged 50 to 60 with COVID-19, enrolled during active disease. Sequenced material: peripheral blood. This chain uses TRBV28 with TRBJ1-2; TRBD1 agrees at 11 bases. Here the CDR3 DNA reads TGTGCCAGCAGACCCGGGGGCGGACAGGGGGCAAATTCTCGGTATGGCTACACCTTC. It codes for CASRPGGGQGANSRYGYTF.